This TCR beta chain stems from a study of blood T cell repertoires in COVID-19 (dated by TCRdb to the early 2020s). Looking at the study overall: Samples covering the acute and convalescent phases of COVID-19 were provided by collaborators in the United States, Italy and Spain. The prospective study material was composed of cDNA or gDNA derived from T cells, B-cell-depleted T cells, or PBMCs. Deeply sampled blood TCRbeta repertoires from subjects exposed to, actively infected with, or recovered from COVID-19 were included in the dataset. The repertoires were made available in a free public database intended to serve as a resource for research on the immune response to SARS-CoV-2. The samples were drawn from the first 160 participants of the ongoing ImmuneRACE study and from some 1,300 subjects provided by 6 global collaborators. A de-identified subject ID, COVID-19 status, age in years and sex were almost always included in the sample metadata. Where available, HLA class I and class II types were obtained from metadata supplied by the sample provider rather than from assay-based typing.

This clone has just one count. Its antigen is unknown. Base qualities are missing; no much larger clone stands one base away. Summary of the overall study and its limitations: The amount of clinical and demographic metadata varied by source and participant and was provided uncurated.

In the prospective study, participants were 18 to 89 years old, resided in 25 or so geographic areas of the United States, and were enrolled through a virtual design. Cohort assignment in the prospective study relied on participant-reported clinical history from a screening survey and a study questionnaire. ImmuneRACE Cohort 3 recovered participants were defined by two consecutive negative NP/OP PCR tests, healthcare professional clearance, or symptom resolution. Each participant in the prospective study had whole blood, serum and a nasopharyngeal or oropharyngeal swab collected by mobile phlebotomists. Prospective study participants could optionally give additional blood draws and questionnaires over a roughly two-month period. Prospective study blood samples were shipped either frozen or at room temperature before DNA extraction. TCRbeta CDR3 regions were amplified from genomic DNA using the immunoSEQ Assay, a bias-controlled multiplex PCR. Per the authors' processing: Nucleated cell counts per sample were estimated from amplification of reference gene primers within the assay. To quantify the absolute abundance of each unique TCRbeta CDR3 rearrangement, sequence reads were collapsed and filtered. For each sample, productive Simpson clonality was calculated as the square root of Simpson's diversity index over productive rearrangements. Held by TCRdb, this immuneACCESS table contains in-frame sequences only and omits some clones. Under half of the omission traces to an unresolved V gene where checked; the cause of the rest is unknown. Clone size and the V and J calls come from that table; the DNA yielded D and trimming. This sample lists under 300,000 clones; around nine tenths were detected once. The ten largest clonotypes hold 1.5% to 2% of the sample.

The V end loses 0 bases and the J end loses 9 bases, and a stretch of 13 bases separates them. Based on the germline V gene, the CDR1 and CDR2 sequences are SGDLS and YYNGEE. The CDR3 goes from the cysteine to the phenylalanine over 13 residues. Only the CDR3 region is kept as DNA, spanning 39 bases read in frame from base 1. Recombination connected TRBV9 to TRBJ2-7, with no confidently assigned D gene. The source is a woman between 50 and 59 years old who had recovered from COVID-19. Sequenced input: PBMCs or T cells enriched from blood (not recorded which). The DNA reads TGTGCCAGCAGCGTAGAGGTGGGCAGCTGGCAGTACTTC. Translated, this is CASSVEVGSWQYF.